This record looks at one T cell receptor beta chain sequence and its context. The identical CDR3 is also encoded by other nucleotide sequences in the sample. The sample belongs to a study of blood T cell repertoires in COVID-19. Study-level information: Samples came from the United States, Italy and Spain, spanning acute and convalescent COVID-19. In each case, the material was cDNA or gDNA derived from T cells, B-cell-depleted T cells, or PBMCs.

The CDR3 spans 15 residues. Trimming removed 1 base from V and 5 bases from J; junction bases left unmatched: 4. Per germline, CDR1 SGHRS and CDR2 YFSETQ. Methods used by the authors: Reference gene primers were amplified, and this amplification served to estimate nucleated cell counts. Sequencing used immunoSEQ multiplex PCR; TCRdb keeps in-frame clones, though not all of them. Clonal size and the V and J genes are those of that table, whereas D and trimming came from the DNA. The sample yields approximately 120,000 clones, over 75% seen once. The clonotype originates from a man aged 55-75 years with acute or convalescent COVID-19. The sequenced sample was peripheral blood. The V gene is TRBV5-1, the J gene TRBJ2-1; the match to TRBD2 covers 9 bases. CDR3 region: CASSLILAGDNEQFF. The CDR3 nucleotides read TGCGCCAGCAGCTTGATACTAGCGGGTGACAATGAGCAGTTCTTC.